This T cell receptor (beta chain) is from a study of blood T cell repertoires in COVID-19. CDR1 DFQATT and CDR2 SNEGSKA come from the germline V gene (reference sequence). V was pared by 5 bases and J by 1 base, with 9 bases of the junction left unmatched. This CDR3 has 17 amino acids. In assigning cohorts, the study relied on participant-reported clinical history. Original processing notes: Reference gene primer amplification gave nucleated cell count estimates. Using immunoSEQ multiplex PCR, the repertoire was profiled, and TCRdb retains in-frame clones only, with some absent. That table gives V, J and clone size, and the DNA gave D and trimming. The table shows more than 400,000 clones, with 75% to 90% occurring only once.

The clonotype originates from a woman aged 18-30 years who had recovered from COVID-19. The source material was PBMCs or T cells enriched from blood (not recorded which). The V call is TRBV20-1, the J call TRBJ2-1, with 12 bases identical to TRBD2. DNA for the CDR3: TGCAGTGCTGGTGGACTAGCGGGGTCAACATCCTACAATGAGCAGTTCTTC. Encoded protein: CSAGGLAGSTSYNEQFF.